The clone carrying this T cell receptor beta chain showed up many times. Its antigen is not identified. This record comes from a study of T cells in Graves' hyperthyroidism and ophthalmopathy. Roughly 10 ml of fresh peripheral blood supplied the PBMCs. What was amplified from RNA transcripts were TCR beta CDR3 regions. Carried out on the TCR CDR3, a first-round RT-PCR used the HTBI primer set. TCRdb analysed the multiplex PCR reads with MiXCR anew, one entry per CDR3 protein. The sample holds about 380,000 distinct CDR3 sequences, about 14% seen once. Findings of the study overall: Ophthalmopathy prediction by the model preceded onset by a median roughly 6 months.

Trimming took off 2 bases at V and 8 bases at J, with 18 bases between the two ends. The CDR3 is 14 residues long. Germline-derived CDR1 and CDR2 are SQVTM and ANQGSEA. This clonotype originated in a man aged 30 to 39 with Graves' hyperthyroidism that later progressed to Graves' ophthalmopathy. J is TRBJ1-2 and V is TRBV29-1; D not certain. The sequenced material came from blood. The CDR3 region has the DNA TGCAGCGTTGAACTAATAGGACGGATGGGAGGCTACACCTTC. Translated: CSVELIGRMGGYTF.